One and the same sample provided the 27 T cell receptor beta chains below, sequenced in a study of type 1 and type 2 diabetes patients. PCR was run on genomic DNA. Amplification of the beta chain CDR3 used 30 forward and 13 reverse multiplex primers. TCRdb reprocessed the multiplex PCR reads via MiXCR and lists one record per CDR3 protein. The sample lists about 250,000 distinct CDR3 sequences; 45% to 60% were seen once. Material: peripheral blood mononuclear cells (PBMCs). The source is a young man with type 2 diabetes.

This clonotype was observed a few times. The genes are TRBV29-1 and TRBJ1-4; no reliable D call. Trimming cost V 5 bases and J 8 bases, with 15 bases left between them. This CDR3 comprises 13 residues. Germline CDR1 and CDR2: SQVTM and ANQGSEA. CDR3 DNA sequence: TGCAGCGTTCTGGTTAGGTTTGGAGAAAAACTGTTTTTT. Translating gives CSVLVRFGEKLFF.

This chain uses TRBV7-2 with TRBJ1-2; D ambiguous. V was pared by 4 bases and J by 1 base, with 10 bases between. The germline V gene has CDR1 SGHTA and CDR2 FQGNSA. This CDR3 comprises 14 residues. The CDR3, as DNA: TGTGCCAGCAGCTCTCCTACCGGTAACTATGGCTACACCTTC. As protein: CASSSPTGNYGYTF.

The chain uses TRBV13 and TRBJ1-1; no firm D call. The CDR3 loop spans 14 amino acids. Germline CDR1 PRHDT, CDR2 FYEKMQ (reference sequence). Trimming shortened V by 5 bases and J by 0 bases, and 10 bases separated the two germline ends. CDR3 amino acids: CASSLRALNTEAFF. The DNA for the CDR3 is TGTGCCAGCAGCCTCCGGGCCTTGAACACTGAAGCTTTCTTT.

V usage is TRBV7-9 and J usage is TRBJ1-2; no firm D call. The CDR3 runs to 13 residues. Germline V gene data show CDR1 as SEHNR and CDR2 as FQNEAQ (reference sequence). The V and J ends lost 4 bases and 4 bases respectively, with 10 bases between them. This CDR3 reads CASSSDDRYGYTF. CDR3 nucleotide sequence: TGTGCCAGCAGCTCAGACGACCGCTATGGCTACACCTTC.

In its sample, this clonotype was seen a few times. The chain combines TRBV19 with TRBJ1-2; D is perhaps TRBD1 (6 bases). Trimming stripped 10 bases from V and 4 bases from J, with 16 bases between. The CDR3 contains 13 residues. CDR1 and CDR2 from the germline V gene are LNHDA and SQIVND (reference sequence). CDR3 amino acids: CAILTQGGYGYTF. The CDR3 DNA reads as TGTGCCATCCTAACACAGGGCGGCTATGGCTACACCTTC.

This chain joins TRBV6-5 and TRBJ2-7; 10 bases are shared with TRBD1. V lost 10 bases, J lost 1 base, and 13 bases stayed unmatched. The CDR3 sequence is 16 residues long. CDR1 is MNHEY, CDR2 SVGAGI, per germline. CDR3 in amino acids: CAIRTGTGEISYEQYF. The CDR3 DNA sequence: TGTGCCATCAGGACCGGGACAGGGGAAATTTCCTACGAGCAGTACTTC.

The V and J genes are TRBV20-1 and TRBJ2-1, with D possibly matching TRBD1 (6 bases). Trimming stripped 8 bases from V and 13 bases from J, with 18 bases between. CDR3 length: 11 residues. CDR1 and CDR2 (germline): DFQATT, SNEGSKA (reference sequence). The CDR3 DNA reads as TGCAGTTCCCTTTACAGGGTCCAACAGTTCTTC. This sequence encodes CSSLYRVQQFF.

Comment on this clonotype: Germline and junction disagree at one end, which may indicate a read error. V usage is TRBV9 and J usage is TRBJ1-1; TRBD1 aligns across 7 bases. Germline assignment: CDR1 SGDLS and CDR2 YYNGEE. This CDR3 has 14 residues. This chain's CDR3 is CASSVAGQNTEALF. The CDR3 nucleotides read TGTGCCAGCAGCGTAGCGGGACAGAACACTGAAGCTCTCTTT. The full variable domain, with the rest looked up from reference TRBV9 and TRBJ1-1, is DSGVTQTPKHLITATGQRVTLRCSPRSGDLSVYWYQQSLDQGLQFLIQYYNGEERAKGNILERFSAQQFPDLHSELNLSSLELGDSALYFCASSVAGQNTEALFGQGTRLTVV.

This clonotype was seen repeatedly, ten times or more. The chain has TRBV30 and TRBJ2-2; D is uncertain. Germline assignment: CDR1 GTSNPN and CDR2 SVGIG (reference sequence). The CDR3 sequence is 12 residues long. V lost 5 bases, J lost 3 bases, and 7 bases lay in between. The CDR3 bases are TGTGCCTGGCGACACTACACCGGGGAGCTGTTTTTT. Amino acids: CAWRHYTGELFF.

This clonotype was picked up a small number of times. CDR3 coding DNA: TGTGCCAGCAGCTCGGGTGGTGAGCAGTTCTTC. Residues: CASSSGGEQFF. The genes are TRBV7-3 and TRBJ2-5; D gene uncertain. The assigned J gene may be wrong: the sequence end matches TRBJ2-1 better. This CDR3 has 11 amino acids. Germline V gene lookup returns CDR1 SGHTA and CDR2 FQGTGA.

The chain combines TRBV20-1 with TRBJ1-2; no firm D call. CDR1 DFQATT and CDR2 SNEGSKA come from the germline V gene (reference sequence). The CDR3 consists of 15 residues. With 1 base removed from V and 3 bases from J, the gap between germline ends came to 15 bases. CDR3 bases: TGCAGTGCTAGAGGAGGGAACAAAGACCACTATGGCTACACCTTC. This encodes CSARGGNKDHYGYTF.

With regard to this clonotype: This clone may be a read error of a much larger clone one base away. The chain uses TRBV2 and TRBJ1-1; no firm D call. From germline, CDR1 is SNHLY and CDR2 FYNNEI. The CDR3 loop spans 13 amino acids. This CDR3 reads CASSVAGNTGAFF. CDR3 coding DNA: TGTGCCAGCAGTGTTGCCGGCAACACTGGAGCTTTCTTT.

The V and J genes are TRBV11-2 and TRBJ2-1, with D tentatively TRBD2 (5 bases). This CDR3 is 16 amino acids long. The V gene's germline CDR1 is SGHAT and CDR2 FQNNGV. V lost 2 bases, J lost 6 bases, and 17 bases lay in between. DNA of the CDR3: TGTGCCAGCAGCTTACGAGAGGGCGCCCCGTTCAATGAGCAGTTCTTC. Residues: CASSLREGAPFNEQFF.

This clonotype was counted between two and nine times. The rearrangement uses TRBV6-6 and TRBJ2-1; D gene unclear. Germline lookup yields CDR1 MNHNY and CDR2 SVGAGI (reference sequence). The CDR3 extends over 13 amino acids. V lost 7 bases and J lost 4, with 11 bases in between. CDR3 coding DNA: TGTGCCAGCAATGGGCAGGCTTACAATGAGCAGTTCTTC. This encodes CASNGQAYNEQFF.

The rearrangement links TRBV7-2 to TRBJ1-6; D gene ambiguous. Germline V gene lookup returns CDR1 SGHTA and CDR2 FQGNSA. CDR3 length: 14 residues. Trimming left V 0 bases short and J 6 bases short, with 6 bases between. CDR3 DNA sequence: TGTGCCAGCAGCTTAGCGTGGGGTAATTCACCCCTCCACTTT. It yields the protein CASSLAWGNSPLHF. The variable domain in full, completed from reference TRBV7-2 and TRBJ1-6, reads GAGVSQSPSNKVTEKGKDVELRCDPISGHTALYWYRQSLGQGLEFLIYFQGNSAPDKSGLPSDRFSAERTGGSVSTLTIQRTQQEDSAVYLCASSLAWGNSPLHFGNGTRLTVT.

The table lists this clonotype with many counts. The chain combines TRBV15 with TRBJ2-3; TRBD2 is a possible D gene (5 bases). The V gene's germline CDR1 is LNHNV and CDR2 YYDKDF (reference sequence). Trimming left V 1 base short and J 0 bases short, with 5 bases between. The CDR3 spans 14 residues. The CDR3: CATSRAGSTDTQYF. DNA of the CDR3: TGTGCCACCAGCAGAGCGGGGAGCACAGATACGCAGTATTTT.

V is TRBV10-3 and J is TRBJ1-4, with TRBD1 identical over 10 bases. V lost 6 bases to trimming and J lost 4 bases; unmatched junction nucleotides: 2. The CDR3 loop spans 14 amino acids. From germline, CDR1 is ENHRY and CDR2 SYGVKD. The CDR3 DNA reads as TGTGCCATCAGAGGGGACAGGGGTAATGAAAAACTGTTTTTT. Protein product: CAIRGDRGNEKLFF.

Regarding this clonotype: A read error may explain this, as a much larger clone is one base away. This chain joins TRBV30 and TRBJ2-7; perhaps TRBD1 as D (6 bases). Trimming took 8 bases from V and 2 from J, leaving 19 bases between them. Looked up from germline, CDR1 is GTSNPN and CDR2 is SVGIG (reference sequence). This CDR3 has 14 residues. CDR3 DNA: TGTGCCAGTAGTGCACCGGGACACGCCTACGAGCAGTACTTC. It codes for CASSAPGHAYEQYF.

This clonotype was picked up one time. The J gene is TRBJ2-7, the V gene TRBV20-1; D not resolved. This CDR3 is built from 12 residues. The germline gives CDR1 DFQATT, CDR2 SNEGSKA (reference sequence). Trimming removed 4 bases from V and 3 bases from J, with 10 bases in between. The CDR3 here is CSATPRSYEQYF. As DNA, the CDR3 is TGCAGTGCTACCCCTCGAAGCTACGAGCAGTACTTC.

This clonotype was detected only a few times. V usage is TRBV2 and J usage is TRBJ2-3; TRBD2 matches at 7 bases. The CDR3 extends over 17 amino acids. The V and J ends lost 7 bases and 0 bases, in that order; junction bases with no gene match: 13. Germline V gene data show CDR1 as SNHLY and CDR2 as FYNNEI. Written as DNA, the CDR3 is TGTGCCAGCATGGGGGGGATTAGCTCGTCTAGCACAGATACGCAGTATTTT. This codes for CASMGGISSSSTDTQYF. The variable domain in full, completed from reference TRBV2 and TRBJ2-3, reads EPEVTQTPSHQVTQMGQEVILRCVPISNHLYFYWYRQILGQKVEFLVSFYNNEISEKSEIFDDQFSVERPDGSNFTLKIRSTKLEDSAMYFCASMGGISSSSTDTQYFGPGTRLTVL.

The rearrangement links TRBV29-1 to TRBJ2-7; D is ambiguous. CDR1 and CDR2 (germline): SQVTM, ANQGSEA. This CDR3 contains 11 residues. Trimming cost V 4 bases and J 1 base, with 5 bases left between them. The CDR3, as DNA: TGCAGCGTTGCCGCGTCCTACGAGCAGTACTTC. Protein: CSVAASYEQYF.

The chain carries TRBV28 and TRBJ1-5, with TRBD1 matching 7 bases. CDR1 is MDHEN, CDR2 SYDVKM, per germline. The ends lost 7 bases at V and 7 bases at J; junction bases unmatched: 10. The CDR3 is 14 amino acids. CDR3 DNA: TGTGCCAGCACCCGGACAGGAGAGGTACAGCCCCAGCATTTT. Protein product: CASTRTGEVQPQHF. Using reference TRBV28 and TRBJ1-5 for the parts outside the CDR3, the full variable domain is DVKVTQSSRYLVKRTGEKVFLECVQDMDHENMFWYRQDPGLGLRLIYFSYDVKMKEKGDIPEGYSVSREKKERFSLILESASTNQTSMYLCASTRTGEVQPQHFGDGTRLSIL.

The table lists this clonotype with many counts. The rearrangement joins TRBV27 to TRBJ1-1; 7 bases are a match to TRBD1. This CDR3 contains 14 residues. The V gene end was trimmed by 3 bases and the J gene end by 6 bases; junction bases not matched to a gene: 7. Germline V CDR1 and CDR2: MNHEY, SMNVEV (reference sequence). The chain's CDR3 is CASSFQQGSAEAFF. The DNA for the CDR3 is TGTGCCAGCAGTTTCCAACAGGGGAGTGCTGAAGCTTTCTTT.

V is TRBV7-2 and J is TRBJ2-1, with 11 bases fitting TRBD1. CDR1 SGHTA and CDR2 FQGNSA come from the germline V gene. With 4 bases clipped from V and 8 bases from J, the junction kept 7 bases outside the gene matches. The CDR3 runs to 15 residues. CDR3 bases: TGTGCCAGCAGCTCACCGGGACAGGGGGTGGATGAGCAGTTCTTC. Translated: CASSSPGQGVDEQFF.

This chain joins TRBV20-1 and TRBJ2-3, with 9 bases fitting TRBD2. Germline CDR1 is DFQATT and CDR2 is SNEGSKA (reference sequence). The CDR3 length is 14 residues. V lost 4 bases to trimming and J lost 1 base; unmatched junction nucleotides: 3. CDR3 bases: TGCAGTGCTACTACTAGCGGGCGCACAGATACGCAGTATTTT. Translated, it gives CSATTSGRTDTQYF.

V gene TRBV18 combines with J gene TRBJ2-7, with a tentative D call TRBD2 (7 bases). The CDR3 covers 19 residues. V was shortened by 3 bases and J by 7 bases, with 31 bases between the two germline ends. Germline V lookup: CDR1 KGHSH, CDR2 LQKENI. In DNA, the CDR3 is TGTGCCAGCTCACCGGCCCGGAGAGGGGGAAAGACTAGCCCAGGGGAGCAGTACTTC. Residues: CASSPARRGGKTSPGEQYF.

This clonotype came up a few times. V is TRBV12-5 and J is TRBJ2-1; D remains unclear. Germline CDR1 reads LGHNT; CDR2 reads FRNRAP. The CDR3 totals 14 residues. The V and J ends lost 0 bases and 5 bases respectively, with 8 bases between them. In DNA form, the CDR3 reads TGTGCTAGTGGTTTGGTTCCCAGTGACAATGAGCAGTTCTTC. It specifies CASGLVPSDNEQFF.